This TCR beta chain was recorded in a study of preoperative IRX-2 immunotherapy in early breast cancer (dated by TCRdb to 2018 to 2020). About this clone: Its specific antigen is unknown. No base-level quality is on record; no much larger clone is a single base apart.

Read against the paper, the sample's treatment or condition label means: preoperative locoregional IRX-2 cytokine immunotherapy. The samples were obtained from a phase Ib study that tested preoperative, locoregional IRX-2 cytokine immunotherapy designed to prime immune responses. Patients with early-stage breast cancer who were given IRX-2 before surgery served as donors. Library generation was performed with the immunoSEQ multiplex PCR assay. The source is immuneACCESS, and TCRdb retained only in-frame sequences with V and J called. Part of the clones is not carried over; for the studies checked, unresolved V genes explain less than half of this, and the remainder is unexplained. This sample holds 20,000 to 30,000 clones; around 75% were observed only once. The ten most abundant clones make up around 2.3% of the sample. The germline ends are 11 bases apart after V is trimmed by 5 bases and J by 1 base. The cysteine opens and the phenylalanine closes a CDR3 of 14 amino acids. Only the CDR3 DNA is retained, 42 bases long and in frame from the first base. The CDR1 and CDR2 encoded by the germline V gene are SGHVS and FNYEAQ.

The source of this sequence is a human donor with breast cancer. The sequence links TRBV7-6 to TRBJ1-1; no D gene is confidently identified. The material sequenced was lymph node tissue, taken before IRX-2 immunotherapy. Read as DNA, the sequence is TGTGCCAGCAGCCCCCCCCTAGGGAACACTGAAGCTTTCTTT. It specifies CASSPPLGNTEAFF. Here the CDR3 is joined to the reference TRBV7-6 and TRBJ1-1 genes, and the full variable domain is: GAGVSQSPRYKVTKRGQDVALRCDPISGHVSLYWYRQALGQGPEFLTYFNYEAQQDKSGLPNDRFSAERPEGSISTLTIQRTEQRDSAMYRCASSPPLGNTEAFFGQGTRLTVV.